These 18 T cell receptor beta chains share one sample of origin, sequenced in a study of OX40 agonist ivuxolimab in advanced cancers. TCRdb's table, derived via immunoSEQ multiplex PCR, lists solely in-frame clones and lacks some. The sample has approximately 67,000 clones; around 83% are singletons. Material: CD4+ or CD8+ T cells sorted from blood, obtained in a trial of the OX40 agonist ivuxolimab. The origin of the receptors is an adult with an advanced solid tumor such as melanoma, head and neck, liver or kidney cancer.

This chain links TRBV30 with TRBJ1-1, with D unresolved. The germline V and J ends were trimmed by 2 bases and 3 bases, with 7 bases remaining between them. This CDR3 region has 12 residues. Germline V CDR1 and CDR2: GTSNPN, SVGIG (reference sequence). The CDR3 bases are TGTGCCTGGAGTTTTGGGGACACTGAAGCTTTCTTT. This encodes CAWSFGDTEAFF.

The rearrangement joins TRBV5-1 to TRBJ1-1; D possibly corresponds to TRBD1 (6 bases). Germline values: CDR1 SGHRS, CDR2 YFSETQ. The CDR3 totals 13 residues. V was trimmed by 0 bases and J by 3 bases, leaving 6 bases between them. Here the CDR3 reads CASSLAGDTEAFF. The CDR3 nucleotides are TGCGCCAGCAGCTTGGCAGGGGACACTGAAGCTTTCTTT.

The CDR3 protein is CASSKQGDTGELFF. CDR3 nucleotides: TGTGCCAGTAGTAAACAGGGGGACACCGGGGAGCTGTTTTTT. This chain joins TRBV19 and TRBJ2-2, with TRBD1 identical over 8 bases. From germline, CDR1 is LNHDA and CDR2 SQIVND (reference sequence). CDR3 length: 14 residues. After removal of 4 bases from V and 3 bases from J, the junction contained 1 base not matched to a gene.

The rearrangement uses TRBV1 and TRBJ2-4. TRBV1 counts as a pseudogene. The CDR3 has 19 amino acids. The CDR3 nucleotides are TGCACCAGCAGCCGAGAGGGACCTTGTGGGGGGCATACCAAAAACATTCAGTACTTC. Protein product: CTSSREGPCGGHTKNIQYF.

Points on this clone: The sample carries other DNA sequences with the same CDR3. The V gene is TRBV6-5, the J gene TRBJ2-7; D might be TRBD2 (6 bases). This CDR3 contains 13 residues. Trimming stripped 2 bases from V and 1 base from J, with 6 bases between. Germline V gene data show CDR1 as MNHEY and CDR2 as SVGAGI. This CDR3 is CASSYGGSYEQYF. The CDR3 bases are TGTGCCAGCAGTTACGGGGGGTCCTACGAGCAGTACTTC.

The table lists this clone with a few counts. The chain is built from TRBV5-1 and TRBJ2-5; D is ambiguous. Germline V gene lookup returns CDR1 SGHRS and CDR2 YFSETQ. This CDR3 has 16 residues. The V end lost 0 bases, the J end lost 5 bases, and 17 bases lay between the germline ends. As DNA, the CDR3 is TGCGCCAGCAGCTTGGCCATACGACGTGCGGCCGAGACCCAGTACTTC. It specifies CASSLAIRRAAETQYF.

The chain recombines TRBV6-5 with TRBJ2-5; no definite D call. The CDR3 is 13 residues long. The germline V and J ends were trimmed by 6 bases and 2 bases, with 10 bases remaining between them. Germline V lookup: CDR1 MNHEY, CDR2 SVGAGI. The CDR3 DNA reads TGTGCCAGCAGCCCCGGACGGCAAGAGACCCAGTACTTC. Encoded protein: CASSPGRQETQYF.

This sequence joins TRBV2 and TRBJ1-1; 7 nucleotides match TRBD1. The V and J ends lost 4 bases and 5 bases, in that order; junction bases with no gene match: 7. The germline V gene encodes CDR1 SNHLY and CDR2 FYNNEI. The CDR3 is 14 residues long. CDR3 nucleotides: TGTGCCAGCAGTGGACAGGGTCGGGGTACTGAAGCTTTCTTT. Its translation is CASSGQGRGTEAFF.

This chain connects TRBV5-1 to TRBJ2-2; TRBD1 is a possible D gene (6 bases). Germline values: CDR1 SGHRS, CDR2 YFSETQ. The CDR3 runs to 15 residues. Trimming removed 0 bases from V and 9 bases from J, with 15 bases in between. The CDR3 is CASSLDRTAHRELFF. DNA for the CDR3: TGCGCCAGCAGCTTGGATAGGACAGCCCACCGGGAGCTGTTTTTT.

V usage is TRBV19 and J usage is TRBJ1-2, with D possibly being TRBD1 (5 bases). Germline CDR1 and CDR2: LNHDA and SQIVND (reference sequence). Trimming pared 5 bases from V and 10 bases from J, leaving 17 bases between. The CDR3 runs to 13 residues. The CDR3 reads CASSLGGSDDYTF. CDR3 nucleotide sequence: TGTGCCAGTAGTCTGGGGGGGAGCGATGACTACACCTTC.

This chain connects TRBV7-2 to TRBJ1-4; D unclear. V was pared by 5 bases and J by 8 bases, with 12 bases between. CDR1 is SGHTA and CDR2 is FQGNSA in the germline V gene. The CDR3 extends over 13 amino acids. This CDR3 reads CASSTVPGEKLFF. CDR3 DNA sequence: TGTGCCAGCAGCACGGTACCGGGGGAAAAACTGTTTTTT. Full variable domain (rest looked up from reference TRBV7-2 and TRBJ1-4): GAGVSQSPSNKVTEKGKDVELRCDPISGHTALYWYRQSLGQGLEFLIYFQGNSAPDKSGLPSDRFSAERTGGSVSTLTIQRTQQEDSAVYLCASSTVPGEKLFFGSGTQLSVL.

The CDR3 sequence: CAISDGWEQFF. The CDR3 DNA follows: TGTGCCATCAGTGATGGGTGGGAGCAGTTCTTC. This sequence joins TRBV10-3 and TRBJ2-1; D remains unclear. The V end lost 3 bases, the J end lost 10 bases, and 7 bases lay between the germline ends. The CDR3 runs 11 residues. The germline V gene has CDR1 ENHRY and CDR2 SYGVKD.

The chain recombines TRBV27 with TRBJ2-2; D is unresolved. Germline V gives CDR1 MNHEY, CDR2 SMNVEV (reference sequence). Trimming left V 5 bases short and J 1 base short, with 5 bases between. CDR3 length: 13 amino acids. The CDR3 nucleotides are TGTGCCAGCAGTCCGCGGAACACCGGGGAGCTGTTTTTT. This sequence encodes CASSPRNTGELFF.

The rearrangement joins TRBV7-9 to TRBJ2-1, with TRBD2 matching over 10 bases. V was clipped by 5 bases and J by 4 bases; unmatched bases: 5. Germline loops: CDR1 SEHNR, CDR2 FQNEAQ (reference sequence). The CDR3 is 15 amino acids. CDR3 sequence: CASSPQRGGYNEQFF. The DNA for the CDR3 is TGTGCCAGCAGCCCCCAGCGGGGGGGGTACAATGAGCAGTTCTTC.

V is TRBV5-4 and J is TRBJ1-3; 10 nucleotides match TRBD1. CDR3 length: 16 amino acids. V was clipped by 0 bases and J by 0 bases; unmatched bases: 0. Germline assignment: CDR1 SGHNT and CDR2 YYREEE (reference sequence). This CDR3 reads CASSLGTGGSGNTIYF. As DNA, the CDR3 is TGTGCCAGCAGCTTGGGGACAGGGGGCTCTGGAAACACCATATATTTT.

This rearrangement joins TRBV19 to TRBJ2-4; D might be TRBD2 (6 bases). CDR3 length: 15 amino acids. Trimming stripped 7 bases from V and 6 bases from J, with 19 bases between. The germline CDR1 and CDR2 sequences are LNHDA and SQIVND (reference sequence). The chain's CDR3 is CASTRPGGGGNIQYF. In DNA, the CDR3 is TGTGCCAGTACGCGACCCGGTGGGGGAGGAAACATTCAGTACTTC.

The chain combines TRBV7-9 with TRBJ1-2; 7 bases line up with TRBD1. V lost 1 base, J lost 3 bases, and 8 bases stayed unmatched. The CDR3 is made up of 16 amino acids. Germline lookup yields CDR1 SEHNR and CDR2 FQNEAQ (reference sequence). The CDR3 bases are TGTGCCAGCAGCTTAGGAGGCGGCAGGGGGGACTATGGCTACACCTTC. Protein: CASSLGGGRGDYGYTF.

The chain links TRBV19 to TRBJ2-2, with TRBD2 matching 12 bases. CDR1 is LNHDA and CDR2 is SQIVND in the germline V gene (reference sequence). This CDR3 comprises 16 residues. J lost 6 bases, V lost 7 bases, and 9 bases had no gene match. In DNA, the CDR3 is TGTGCCAGTACCAGGACTAGCGGGATGGGGGCCGGGGAGCTGTTTTTT. Amino acid sequence: CASTRTSGMGAGELFF.